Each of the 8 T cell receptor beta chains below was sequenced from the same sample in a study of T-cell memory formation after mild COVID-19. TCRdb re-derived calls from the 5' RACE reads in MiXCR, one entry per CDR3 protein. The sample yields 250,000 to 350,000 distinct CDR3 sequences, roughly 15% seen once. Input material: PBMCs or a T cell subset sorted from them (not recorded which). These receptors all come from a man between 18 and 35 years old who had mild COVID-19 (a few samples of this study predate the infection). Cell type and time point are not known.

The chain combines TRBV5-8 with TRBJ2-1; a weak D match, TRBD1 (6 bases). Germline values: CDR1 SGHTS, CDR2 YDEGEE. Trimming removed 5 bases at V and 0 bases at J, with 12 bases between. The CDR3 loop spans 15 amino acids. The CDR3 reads CASRIGQSSYNEQFF. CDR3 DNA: TGTGCCAGCAGAATAGGACAGAGCTCCTACAATGAGCAGTTCTTC.

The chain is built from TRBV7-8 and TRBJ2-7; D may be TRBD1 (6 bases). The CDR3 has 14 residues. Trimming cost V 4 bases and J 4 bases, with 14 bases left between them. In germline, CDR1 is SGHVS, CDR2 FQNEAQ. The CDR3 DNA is TGTGCCAGCAGCTGGACGGCAGGGGATTACGAGCAGTACGTC. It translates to CASSWTAGDYEQYV.

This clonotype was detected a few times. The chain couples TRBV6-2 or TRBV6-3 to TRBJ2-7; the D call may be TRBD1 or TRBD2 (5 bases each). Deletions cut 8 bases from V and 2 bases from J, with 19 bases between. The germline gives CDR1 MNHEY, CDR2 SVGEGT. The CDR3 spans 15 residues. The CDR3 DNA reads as TGTGCCAGCCTATCATCCGGGACCGAAACCTACGAGCAGTACTTC. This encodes CASLSSGTETYEQYF.

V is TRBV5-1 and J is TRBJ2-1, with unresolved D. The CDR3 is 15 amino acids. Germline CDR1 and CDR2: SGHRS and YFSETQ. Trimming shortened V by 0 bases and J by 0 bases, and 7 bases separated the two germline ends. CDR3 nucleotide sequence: TGCGCCAGCAGCTTGGCCATGGGCTCCTACAATGAGCAGTTCTTC. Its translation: CASSLAMGSYNEQFF.

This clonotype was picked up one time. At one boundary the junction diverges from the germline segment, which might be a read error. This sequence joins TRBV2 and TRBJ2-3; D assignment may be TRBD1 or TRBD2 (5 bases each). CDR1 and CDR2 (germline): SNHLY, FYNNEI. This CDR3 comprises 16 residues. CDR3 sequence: CASSEGAGRGTDTQYF. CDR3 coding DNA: TGTGCCAGCAGCGAAGGGGCCGGCCGGGGAACAGATACGCAGTATTTT.

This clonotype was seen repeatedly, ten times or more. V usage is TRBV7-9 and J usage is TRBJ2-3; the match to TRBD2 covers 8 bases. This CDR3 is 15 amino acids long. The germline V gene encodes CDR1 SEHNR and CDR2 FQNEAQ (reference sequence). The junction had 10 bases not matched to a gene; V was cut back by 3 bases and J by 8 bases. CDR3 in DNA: TGTGCCAGCAGCTTTTACCGAGCGGGGGACCTTACGCAGTATTTT. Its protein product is CASSFYRAGDLTQYF.

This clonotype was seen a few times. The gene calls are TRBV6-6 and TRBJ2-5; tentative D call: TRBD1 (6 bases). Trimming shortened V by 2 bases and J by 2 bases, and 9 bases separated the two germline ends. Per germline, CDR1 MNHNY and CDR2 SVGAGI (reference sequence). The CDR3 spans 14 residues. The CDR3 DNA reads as TGTGCCAGCAGTTACCTACAGGGACAAGAGACCCAGTACTTC. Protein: CASSYLQGQETQYF.

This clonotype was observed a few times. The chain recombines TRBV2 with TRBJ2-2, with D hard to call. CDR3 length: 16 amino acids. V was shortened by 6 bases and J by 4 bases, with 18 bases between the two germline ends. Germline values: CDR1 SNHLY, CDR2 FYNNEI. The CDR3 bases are TGTGCCAGCAGCCACAGAAACGCGGTCGGCACCGGGGAGCTGTTTTTT. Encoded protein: CASSHRNAVGTGELFF.